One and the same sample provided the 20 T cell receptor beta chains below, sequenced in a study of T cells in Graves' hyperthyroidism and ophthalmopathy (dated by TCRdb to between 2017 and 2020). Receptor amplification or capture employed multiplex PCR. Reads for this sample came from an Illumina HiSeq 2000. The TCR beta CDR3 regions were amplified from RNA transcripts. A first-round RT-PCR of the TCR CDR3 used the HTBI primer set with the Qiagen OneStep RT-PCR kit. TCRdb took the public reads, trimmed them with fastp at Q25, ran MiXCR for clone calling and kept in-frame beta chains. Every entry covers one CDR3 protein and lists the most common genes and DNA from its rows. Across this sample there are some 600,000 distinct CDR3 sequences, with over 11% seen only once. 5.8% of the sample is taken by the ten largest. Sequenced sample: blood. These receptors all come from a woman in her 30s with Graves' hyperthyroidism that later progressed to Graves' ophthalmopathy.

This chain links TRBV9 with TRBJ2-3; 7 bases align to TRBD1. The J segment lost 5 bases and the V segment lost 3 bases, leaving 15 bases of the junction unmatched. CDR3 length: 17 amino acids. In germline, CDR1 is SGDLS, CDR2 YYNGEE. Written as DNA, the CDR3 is TGTGCCAGCAGCGAAGGGCAGAGAGGGGGCGTTGAAGATACGCAGTATTTT. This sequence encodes CASSEGQRGGVEDTQYF.

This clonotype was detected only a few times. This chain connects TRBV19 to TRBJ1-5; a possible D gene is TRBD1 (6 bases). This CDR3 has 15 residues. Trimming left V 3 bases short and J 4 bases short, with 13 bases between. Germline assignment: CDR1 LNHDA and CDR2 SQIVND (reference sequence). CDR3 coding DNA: TGTGCCAGTAGTATTAATCGGGACATTAATCAGCCCCAGCATTTT. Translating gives CASSINRDINQPQHF.

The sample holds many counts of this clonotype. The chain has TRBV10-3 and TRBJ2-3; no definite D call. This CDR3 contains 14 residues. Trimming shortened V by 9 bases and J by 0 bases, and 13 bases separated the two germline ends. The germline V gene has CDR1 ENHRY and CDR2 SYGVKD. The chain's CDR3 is CAISASSSTDTQYF. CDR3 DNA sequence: TGTGCCATATCCGCAAGTTCTAGCACAGATACGCAGTATTTT.

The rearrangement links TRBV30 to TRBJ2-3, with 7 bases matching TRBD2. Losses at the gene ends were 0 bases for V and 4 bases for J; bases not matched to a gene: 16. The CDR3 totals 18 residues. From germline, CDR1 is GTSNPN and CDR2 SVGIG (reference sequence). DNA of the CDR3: TGTGCCTGGAGTGTAGGGCGGATAGCAGCGGGGAGGGCAGATACGCAGTATTTT. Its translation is CAWSVGRIAAGRADTQYF.

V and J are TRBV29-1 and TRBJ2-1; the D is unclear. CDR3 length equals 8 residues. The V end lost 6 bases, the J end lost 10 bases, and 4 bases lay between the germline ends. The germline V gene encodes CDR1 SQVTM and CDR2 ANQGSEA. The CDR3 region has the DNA TGCAGCGTCCACGAGCAGTTCTTC. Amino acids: CSVHEQFF.

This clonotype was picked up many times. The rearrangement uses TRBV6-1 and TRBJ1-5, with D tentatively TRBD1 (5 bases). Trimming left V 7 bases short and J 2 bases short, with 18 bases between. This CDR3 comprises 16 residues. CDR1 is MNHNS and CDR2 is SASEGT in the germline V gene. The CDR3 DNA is TGTGCCAGCACCCTCGGCGGGGGGATAGGCAATCAGCCCCAGCATTTT. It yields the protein CASTLGGGIGNQPQHF.

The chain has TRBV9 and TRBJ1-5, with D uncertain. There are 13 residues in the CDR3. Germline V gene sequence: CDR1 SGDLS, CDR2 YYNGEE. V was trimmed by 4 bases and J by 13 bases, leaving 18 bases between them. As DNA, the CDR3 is TGTGCCAGCAGCCCCGAAAATGGAGTAGAACAGCATTTT. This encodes CASSPENGVEQHF.

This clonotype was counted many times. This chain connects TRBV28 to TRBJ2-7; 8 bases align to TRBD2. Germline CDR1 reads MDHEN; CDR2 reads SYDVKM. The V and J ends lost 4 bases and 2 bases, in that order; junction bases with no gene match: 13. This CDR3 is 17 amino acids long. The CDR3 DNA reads TGTGCCAGCAGTTCCGCCGGGGGGTCGGGAGGGGCCTACGAGCAGTACTTC. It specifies CASSSAGGSGGAYEQYF.

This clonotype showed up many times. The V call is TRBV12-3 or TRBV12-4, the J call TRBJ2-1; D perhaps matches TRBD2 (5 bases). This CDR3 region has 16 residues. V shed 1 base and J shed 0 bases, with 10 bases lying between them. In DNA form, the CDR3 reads TGTGCCAGCAGTTTAGGCGGCGGGCGCTCCTACAATGAGCAGTTCTTC. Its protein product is CASSLGGGRSYNEQFF.

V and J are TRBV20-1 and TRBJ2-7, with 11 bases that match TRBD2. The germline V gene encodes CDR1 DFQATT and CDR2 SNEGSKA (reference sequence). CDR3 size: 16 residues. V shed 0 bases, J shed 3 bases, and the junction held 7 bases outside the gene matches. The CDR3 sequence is CSARDTASGGFYEQYF. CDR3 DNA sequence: TGCAGTGCTAGAGATACGGCTAGCGGGGGGTTCTACGAGCAGTACTTC.

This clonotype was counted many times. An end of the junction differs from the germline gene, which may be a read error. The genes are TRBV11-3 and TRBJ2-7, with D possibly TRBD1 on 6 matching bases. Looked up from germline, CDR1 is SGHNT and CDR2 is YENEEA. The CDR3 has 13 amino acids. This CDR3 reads CASKSLDSYEQHF. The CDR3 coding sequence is TGTGCCAGCAAGTCACTGGACAGCTACGAGCAGCACTTC. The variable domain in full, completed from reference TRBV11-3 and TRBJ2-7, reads EAGVVQSPRYKIIEKKQPVAFWCNPISGHNTLYWYLQNLGQGPELLIRYENEEAVDDSQLPKDRFSAERLKGVDSTLKIQPAELGDSAVYLCASKSLDSYEQHFGPGTRLTVT.

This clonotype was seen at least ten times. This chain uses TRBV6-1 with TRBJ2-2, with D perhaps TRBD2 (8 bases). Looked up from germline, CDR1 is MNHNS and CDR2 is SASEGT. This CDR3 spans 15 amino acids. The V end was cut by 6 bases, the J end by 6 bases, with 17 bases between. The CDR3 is CASSYRGLESGELFF. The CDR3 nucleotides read TGTGCCAGCAGCTACAGGGGACTAGAATCCGGGGAGCTGTTTTTT.

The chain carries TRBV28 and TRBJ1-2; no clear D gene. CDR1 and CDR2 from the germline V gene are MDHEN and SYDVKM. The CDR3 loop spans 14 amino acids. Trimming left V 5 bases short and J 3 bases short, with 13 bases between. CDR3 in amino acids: CASSKDGLYYGYTF. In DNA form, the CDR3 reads TGTGCCAGCAGTAAGGACGGTCTCTACTATGGCTACACCTTC.

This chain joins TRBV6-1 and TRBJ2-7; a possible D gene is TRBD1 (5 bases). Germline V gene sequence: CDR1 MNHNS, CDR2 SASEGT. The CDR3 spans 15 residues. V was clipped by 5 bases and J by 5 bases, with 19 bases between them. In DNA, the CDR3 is TGTGCCAGCAGTCCCCTTAGGGTGAAGGACAACGAGCAGTACTTC. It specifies CASSPLRVKDNEQYF.

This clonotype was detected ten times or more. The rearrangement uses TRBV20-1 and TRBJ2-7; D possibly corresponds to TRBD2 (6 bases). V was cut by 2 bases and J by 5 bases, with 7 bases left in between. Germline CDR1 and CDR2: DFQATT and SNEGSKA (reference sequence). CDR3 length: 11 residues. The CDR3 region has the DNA TGCAGTGCTAGACTAGCGAACGAGCAGTACTTC. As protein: CSARLANEQYF.

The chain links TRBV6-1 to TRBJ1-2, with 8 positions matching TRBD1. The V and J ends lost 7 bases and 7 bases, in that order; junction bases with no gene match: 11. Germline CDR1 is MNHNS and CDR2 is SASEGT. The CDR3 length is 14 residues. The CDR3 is CASNIGQGGSGYTF. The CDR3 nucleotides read TGTGCCAGCAATATAGGACAGGGAGGGAGTGGCTACACCTTC.

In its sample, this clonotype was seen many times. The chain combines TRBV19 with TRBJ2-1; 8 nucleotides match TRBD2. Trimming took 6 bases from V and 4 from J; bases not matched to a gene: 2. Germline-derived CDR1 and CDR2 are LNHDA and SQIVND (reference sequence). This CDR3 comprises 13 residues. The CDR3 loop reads CASRAGGYNEQFF. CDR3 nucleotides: TGTGCCAGTAGGGCGGGAGGATACAATGAGCAGTTCTTC.

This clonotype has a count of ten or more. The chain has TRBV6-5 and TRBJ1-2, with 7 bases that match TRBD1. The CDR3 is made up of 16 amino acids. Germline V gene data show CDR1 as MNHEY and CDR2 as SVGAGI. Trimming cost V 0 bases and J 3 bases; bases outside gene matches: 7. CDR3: CASSYSTTGIDYGYTF. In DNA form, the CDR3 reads TGTGCCAGCAGTTACTCGACGACAGGGATTGACTATGGCTACACCTTC.

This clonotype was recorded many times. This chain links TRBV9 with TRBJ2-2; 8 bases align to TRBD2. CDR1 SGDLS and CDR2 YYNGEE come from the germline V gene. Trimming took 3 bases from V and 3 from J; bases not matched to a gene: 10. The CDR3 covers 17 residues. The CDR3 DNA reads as TGTGCCAGCAGCGCCCCGATGGGACTAGGGTACACCGGGGAGCTGTTTTTT. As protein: CASSAPMGLGYTGELFF.

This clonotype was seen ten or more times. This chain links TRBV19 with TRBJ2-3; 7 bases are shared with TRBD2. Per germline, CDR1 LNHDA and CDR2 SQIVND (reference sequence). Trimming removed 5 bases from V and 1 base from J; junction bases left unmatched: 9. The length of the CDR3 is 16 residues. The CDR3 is CASSAARAGGTDTQYF. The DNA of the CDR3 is TGTGCCAGTAGTGCGGCTAGGGCGGGAGGCACAGATACGCAGTATTTT.